This TCR beta chain was identified during a study of spatial heterogeneity in lung cancer. Trimming at V came to 4 bases and at J to 4 bases, leaving 8 bases not matched to a gene. The CDR3 has 15 amino acids. From germline, CDR1 is SGHRS and CDR2 YFSETQ. Many counts were recorded for this clonotype. Antigen specificity is unknown. Every TCR cDNA molecule bore its own unique molecular identifier. TCRdb itself ran the 5' RACE reads through MiXCR, one entry per CDR3 protein. The sample carries 95,000 to 120,000 distinct CDR3 sequences, roughly 10% recorded once. Overall study results and limits: Among blood samples, ubiquitous expanded tumor TCRs appeared more at resection than at follow-up.

Documented time point: blood at routine non-recurrence follow-up after resection. This TCR was recovered from a female donor with early-stage non-small cell lung cancer. The sequenced sample was PBMCs, obtained at follow-up. The chain is built from TRBV5-1 and TRBJ1-5; 7 nucleotides line up with TRBD1. Written as DNA, the CDR3 is TGCGCCAGCAGCGCCGAGGGACAGTTTAATCAGCCCCAGCATTTT. Protein: CASSAEGQFNQPQHF.